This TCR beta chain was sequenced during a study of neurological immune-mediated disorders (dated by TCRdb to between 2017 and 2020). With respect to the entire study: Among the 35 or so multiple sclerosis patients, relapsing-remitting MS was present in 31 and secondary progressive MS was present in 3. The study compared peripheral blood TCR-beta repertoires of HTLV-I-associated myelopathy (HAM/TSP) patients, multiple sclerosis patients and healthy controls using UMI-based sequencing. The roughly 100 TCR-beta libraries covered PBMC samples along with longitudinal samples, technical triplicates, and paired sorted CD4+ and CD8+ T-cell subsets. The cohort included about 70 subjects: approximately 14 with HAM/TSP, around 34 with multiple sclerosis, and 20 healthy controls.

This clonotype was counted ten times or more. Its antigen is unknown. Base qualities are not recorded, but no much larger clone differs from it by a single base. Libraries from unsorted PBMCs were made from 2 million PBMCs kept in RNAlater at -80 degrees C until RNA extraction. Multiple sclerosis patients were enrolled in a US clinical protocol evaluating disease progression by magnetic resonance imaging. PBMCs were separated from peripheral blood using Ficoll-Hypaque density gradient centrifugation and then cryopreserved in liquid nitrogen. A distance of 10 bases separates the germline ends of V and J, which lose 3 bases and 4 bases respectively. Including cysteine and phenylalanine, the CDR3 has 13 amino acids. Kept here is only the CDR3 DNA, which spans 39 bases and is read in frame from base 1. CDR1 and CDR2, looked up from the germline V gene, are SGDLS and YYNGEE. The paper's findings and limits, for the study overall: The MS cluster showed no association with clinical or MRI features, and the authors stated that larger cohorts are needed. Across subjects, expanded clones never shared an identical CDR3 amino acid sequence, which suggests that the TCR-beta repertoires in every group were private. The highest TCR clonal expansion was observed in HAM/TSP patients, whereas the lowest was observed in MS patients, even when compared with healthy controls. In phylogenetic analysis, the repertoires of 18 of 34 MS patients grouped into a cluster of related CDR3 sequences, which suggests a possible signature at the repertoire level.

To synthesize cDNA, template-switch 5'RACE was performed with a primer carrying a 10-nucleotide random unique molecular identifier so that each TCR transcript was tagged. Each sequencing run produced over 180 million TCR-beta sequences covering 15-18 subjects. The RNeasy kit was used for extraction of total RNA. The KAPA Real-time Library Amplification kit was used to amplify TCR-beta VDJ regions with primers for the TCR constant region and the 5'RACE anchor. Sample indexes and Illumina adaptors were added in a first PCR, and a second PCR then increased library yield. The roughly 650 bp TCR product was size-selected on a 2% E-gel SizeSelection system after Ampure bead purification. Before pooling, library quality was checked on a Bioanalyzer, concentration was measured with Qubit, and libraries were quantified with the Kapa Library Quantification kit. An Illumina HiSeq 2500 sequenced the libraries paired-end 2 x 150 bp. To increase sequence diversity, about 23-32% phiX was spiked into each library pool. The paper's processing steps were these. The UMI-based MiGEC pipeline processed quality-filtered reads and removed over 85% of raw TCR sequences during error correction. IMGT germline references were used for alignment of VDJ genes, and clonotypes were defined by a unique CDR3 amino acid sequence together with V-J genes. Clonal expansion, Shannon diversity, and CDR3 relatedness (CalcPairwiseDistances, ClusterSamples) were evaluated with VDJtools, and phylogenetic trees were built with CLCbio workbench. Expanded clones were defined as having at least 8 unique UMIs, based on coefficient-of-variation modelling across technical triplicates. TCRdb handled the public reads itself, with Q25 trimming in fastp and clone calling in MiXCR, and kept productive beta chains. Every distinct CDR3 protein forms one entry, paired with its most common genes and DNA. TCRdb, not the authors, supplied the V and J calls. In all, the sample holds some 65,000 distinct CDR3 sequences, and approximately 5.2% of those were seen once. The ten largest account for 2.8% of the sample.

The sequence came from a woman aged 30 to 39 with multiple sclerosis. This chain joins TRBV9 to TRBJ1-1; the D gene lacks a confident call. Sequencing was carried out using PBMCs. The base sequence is TGTGCCAGCAGCGCCCATGGTGGCACTGAAGCTTTCTTT. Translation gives CASSAHGGTEAFF.